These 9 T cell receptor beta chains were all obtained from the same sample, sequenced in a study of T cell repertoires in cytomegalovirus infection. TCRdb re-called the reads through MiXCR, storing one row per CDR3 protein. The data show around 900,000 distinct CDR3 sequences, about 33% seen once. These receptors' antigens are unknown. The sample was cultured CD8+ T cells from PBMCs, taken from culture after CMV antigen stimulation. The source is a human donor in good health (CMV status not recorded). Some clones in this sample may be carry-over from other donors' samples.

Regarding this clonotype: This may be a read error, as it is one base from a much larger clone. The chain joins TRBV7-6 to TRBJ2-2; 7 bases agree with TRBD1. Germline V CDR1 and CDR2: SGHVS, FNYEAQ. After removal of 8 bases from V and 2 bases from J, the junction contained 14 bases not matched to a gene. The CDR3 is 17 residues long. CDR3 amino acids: CASGPYVGQTNTGELFF. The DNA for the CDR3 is TGTGCCAGCGGACCCTACGTGGGACAGACCAACACCGGGGAGCTGTTTTTT.

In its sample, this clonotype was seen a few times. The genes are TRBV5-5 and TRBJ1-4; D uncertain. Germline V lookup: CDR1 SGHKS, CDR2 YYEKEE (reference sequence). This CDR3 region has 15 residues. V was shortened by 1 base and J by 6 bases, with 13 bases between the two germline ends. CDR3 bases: TGTGCCAGCAGCTTGAGGGCAGGCGTCTATGAAAAACTGTTTTTT. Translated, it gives CASSLRAGVYEKLFF. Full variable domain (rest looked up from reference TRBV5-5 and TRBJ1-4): DAGVTQSPTHLIKTRGQQVTLRCSPISGHKSVSWYQQVLGQGPQFIFQYYEKEERGRGNFPDRFSARQFPNYSSELNVNALLLGDSALYLCASSLRAGVYEKLFFGSGTQLSVL.

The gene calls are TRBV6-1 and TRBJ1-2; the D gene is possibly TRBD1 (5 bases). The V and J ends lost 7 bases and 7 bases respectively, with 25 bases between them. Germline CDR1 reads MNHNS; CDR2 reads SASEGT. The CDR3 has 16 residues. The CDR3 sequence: CASTIRGRTGTTGYTF. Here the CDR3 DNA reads TGTGCCAGCACCATACGAGGGAGAACCGGGACTACTGGCTACACCTTC.

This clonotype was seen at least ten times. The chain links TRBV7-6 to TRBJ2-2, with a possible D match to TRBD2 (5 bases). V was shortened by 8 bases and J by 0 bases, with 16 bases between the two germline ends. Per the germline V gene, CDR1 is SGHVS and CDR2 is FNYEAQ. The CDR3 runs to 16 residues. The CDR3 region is CASAQSATTNTGELFF. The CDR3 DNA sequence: TGTGCCAGCGCACAATCCGCGACTACGAACACCGGGGAGCTGTTTTTT.

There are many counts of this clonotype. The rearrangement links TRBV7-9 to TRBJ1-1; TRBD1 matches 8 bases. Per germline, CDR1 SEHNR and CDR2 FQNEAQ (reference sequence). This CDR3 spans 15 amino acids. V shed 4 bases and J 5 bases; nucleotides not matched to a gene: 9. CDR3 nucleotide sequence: TGTGCCAGCAGCTCCGGGACAGGCTGGTTGACTGAAGCTTTCTTT. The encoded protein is CASSSGTGWLTEAFF.

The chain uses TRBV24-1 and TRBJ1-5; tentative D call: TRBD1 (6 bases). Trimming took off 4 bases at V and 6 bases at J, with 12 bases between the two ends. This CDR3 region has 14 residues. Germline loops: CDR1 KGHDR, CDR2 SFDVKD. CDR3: CATSDTGSAQPQHF. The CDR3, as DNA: TGTGCCACCAGTGACACAGGGTCTGCTCAGCCCCAGCATTTT.

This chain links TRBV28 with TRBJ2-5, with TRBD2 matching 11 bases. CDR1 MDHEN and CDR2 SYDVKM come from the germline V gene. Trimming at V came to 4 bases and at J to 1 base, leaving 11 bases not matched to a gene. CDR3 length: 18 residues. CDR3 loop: CASSSSITSGGFQETQYF. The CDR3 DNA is TGTGCCAGCAGTTCCTCGATTACTAGCGGGGGTTTCCAAGAGACCCAGTACTTC. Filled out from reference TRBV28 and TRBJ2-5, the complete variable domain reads DVKVTQSSRYLVKRTGEKVFLECVQDMDHENMFWYRQDPGLGLRLIYFSYDVKMKEKGDIPEGYSVSREKKERFSLILESASTNQTSMYLCASSSSITSGGFQETQYFGPGTRLLVL.

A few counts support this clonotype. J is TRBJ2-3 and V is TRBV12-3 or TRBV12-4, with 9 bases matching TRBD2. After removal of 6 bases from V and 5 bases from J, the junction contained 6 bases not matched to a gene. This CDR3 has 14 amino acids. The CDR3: CASSAGGPLDTQYF. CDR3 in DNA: TGTGCCAGCAGCGCGGGGGGGCCTTTAGATACGCAGTATTTT.

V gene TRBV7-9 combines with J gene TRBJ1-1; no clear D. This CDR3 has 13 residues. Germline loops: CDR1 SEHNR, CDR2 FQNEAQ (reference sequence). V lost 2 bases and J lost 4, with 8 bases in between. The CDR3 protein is CASSLWDGTEAFF. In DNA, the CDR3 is TGTGCCAGCAGCTTATGGGATGGCACTGAAGCTTTCTTT.